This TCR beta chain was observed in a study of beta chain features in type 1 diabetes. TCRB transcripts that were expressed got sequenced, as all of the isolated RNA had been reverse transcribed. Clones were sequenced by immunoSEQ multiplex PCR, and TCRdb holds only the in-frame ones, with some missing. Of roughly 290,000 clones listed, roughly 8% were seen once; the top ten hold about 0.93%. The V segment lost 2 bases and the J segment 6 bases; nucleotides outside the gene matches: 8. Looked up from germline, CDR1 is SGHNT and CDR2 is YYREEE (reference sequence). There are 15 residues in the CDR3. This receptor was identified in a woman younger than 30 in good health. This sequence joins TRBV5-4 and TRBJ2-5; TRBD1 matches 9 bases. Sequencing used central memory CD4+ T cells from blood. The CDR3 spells CASSLDRGVMKTQYF. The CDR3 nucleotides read TGTGCCAGCAGCTTAGACAGGGGGGTAATGAAGACCCAGTACTTC.